This T cell receptor beta chain was profiled in a study of T-cell memory formation after mild COVID-19. In its sample, this clonotype was seen a few times. Its antigen is undetermined. Findings and limits, study-wide: Clones that contracted clustered mainly in CM and EM if CD4+ and in EMRA if CD8+. A second wave expanding day 15 to 37 was CD4+-biased; contracting clones were balanced.

This CDR3 contains 16 residues. V dropped 0 bases and J dropped 4; count of bases not matched to a gene: 5. From germline, CDR1 is SGHRS and CDR2 YFSETQ. TCRdb itself ran the 5' RACE reads through MiXCR, one entry per CDR3 protein. The sample carries 550,000 to 650,000 distinct CDR3 sequences, 15% to 20% recorded once. The TCR comes from an adult woman who had mild COVID-19 (a few samples of this study predate the infection). Cell type and time point are not known. The chain links TRBV5-1 to TRBJ1-5; 9 bases line up with TRBD1. The material sequenced was PBMCs or a T cell subset sorted from them (not recorded which). CDR3 coding DNA: TGCGCCAGCAGCTTGGGGACCGGGACAGGGAATCAGCCCCAGCATTTT. Translating gives CASSLGTGTGNQPQHF.